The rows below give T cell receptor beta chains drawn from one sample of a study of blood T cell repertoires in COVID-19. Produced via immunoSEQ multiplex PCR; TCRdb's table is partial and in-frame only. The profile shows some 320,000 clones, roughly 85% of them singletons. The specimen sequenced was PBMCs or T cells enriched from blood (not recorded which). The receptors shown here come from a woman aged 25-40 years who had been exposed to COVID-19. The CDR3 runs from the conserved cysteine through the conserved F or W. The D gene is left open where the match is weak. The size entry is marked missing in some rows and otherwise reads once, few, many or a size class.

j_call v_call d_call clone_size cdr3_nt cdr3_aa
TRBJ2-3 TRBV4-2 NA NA TGTGCCAGCAGCCAAGATCTGTTTAGCGGAAGCACAGATACGCAGTATTTT CASSQDLFSGSTDTQYF
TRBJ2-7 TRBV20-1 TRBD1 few TGCAGTGCTAGTAGGGAAGACAGGGGGCAATACGAGCAGTACTTC CSASREDRGQYEQYF
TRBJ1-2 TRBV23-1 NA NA TGCGCCAGCAGTCAATCCTCAGGAACAGGCCCTTTAGGCTACACCTTC CASSQSSGTGPLGYTF
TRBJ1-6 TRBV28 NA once TGTGCCAGCAGTTCCTGGCGGGGGGATTTTGGTTCACCCCTCCACTTT CASSSWRGDFGSPLHF
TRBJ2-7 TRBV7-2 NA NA TGTGCCAGCACCACAGGGAAGAACTACGAGCAGTACTTC CASTTGKNYEQYF
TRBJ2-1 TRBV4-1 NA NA TGCGCCAGCAGCCAAGACTCGGGAACCTACAATGAGCAGTTCTTC CASSQDSGTYNEQFF
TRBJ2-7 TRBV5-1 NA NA TGCGCCAGCAGCTTGGCCGGAGGGGCCTACGAGCAGTACTTC CASSLAGGAYEQYF
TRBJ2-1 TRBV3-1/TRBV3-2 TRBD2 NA TGTGCCAGCAGCCAATTTCTAGCGGGGGGGCGGCCGTTCTTC CASSQFLAGGRPFF
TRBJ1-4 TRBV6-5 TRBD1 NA TGTGCCAGCAGTTTTTCGACAGGGGTGTCTAATGAAAAACTGTTTTTT CASSFSTGVSNEKLFF
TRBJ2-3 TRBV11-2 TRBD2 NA TGTGCCAGCAGCTCGAGGGGACTAGCGGGGGGCCCAGATACGCAGTATTTT CASSSRGLAGGPDTQYF
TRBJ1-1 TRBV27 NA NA TGTGCCAGCAGAGCCCGGGTTGACGGGGGCACTGAAGCTTTCTTT CASRARVDGGTEAFF
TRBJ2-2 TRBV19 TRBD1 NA TGTGCCAGTAGTATTCAGGGGGCGGACACCGGGGAGCTGTTTTTT CASSIQGADTGELFF
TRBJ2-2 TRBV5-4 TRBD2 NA TGTGCCAGCAGCTTGCCGGGACTAGGGTCCCCCGGGGAGCTGTTTTTT CASSLPGLGSPGELFF
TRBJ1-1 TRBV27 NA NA TGTGCCAGCAGTTCACAGGGCACCCCTGAAGCTTTCTTT CASSSQGTPEAFF
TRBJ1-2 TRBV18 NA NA TGTGCCAGCTCACGGTCATCTACGGGTGGCTACACCTTC CASSRSSTGGYTF
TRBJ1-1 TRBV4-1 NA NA TGCGCCAGCAGCCAAGACGCGGTATTATCGAGGACTGAAGCTTTCTTT CASSQDAVLSRTEAFF
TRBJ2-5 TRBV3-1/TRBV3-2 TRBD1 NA TGTGCCAGCACCACAATCCCCAAGGTCGACAGGGTTCCAGAGACCCAGTACTTC CASTTIPKVDRVPETQYF
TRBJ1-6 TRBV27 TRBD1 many TGTGCCACTCAACGGGACAGGGATAATTCACCCCTCCACTTT CATQRDRDNSPLHF
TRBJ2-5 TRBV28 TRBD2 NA TGTGCCAGCAGGTCCCCGGGGGGGCCGGGAGAGACCCAGTACTTC CASRSPGGPGETQYF
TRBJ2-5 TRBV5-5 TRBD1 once TGTGCCAGCAGCTTGGAGACAGGGGGCGTGAGGCTCCAAGAGACCCAGTACTTC CASSLETGGVRLQETQYF
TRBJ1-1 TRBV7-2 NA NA TGTGCCAGCAGCTTAGCGATAGGGGACACTGAAGCTTTCTTT CASSLAIGDTEAFF
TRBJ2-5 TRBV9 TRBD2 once TGTGCCAGCAGCGTAACCCATCAGGGAGGGCAAGAGACCCAGTACTTC CASSVTHQGGQETQYF
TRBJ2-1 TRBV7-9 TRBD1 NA TGTGCCAGCAGCTCCCGACAGGGTATGAATGAGCAGTTCTTC CASSSRQGMNEQFF
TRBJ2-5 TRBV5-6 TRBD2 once TGTGCCAGCAGCCGAGTGGGAGGGGCGATTCAAGAGACCCAGTACTTC CASSRVGGAIQETQYF
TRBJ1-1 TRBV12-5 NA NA TGTGCTAGTGCCTCTACTGGGACATTTGAAGCTTTCTTT CASASTGTFEAFF
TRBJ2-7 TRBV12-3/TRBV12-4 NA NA TGTGCCAGCAGTTTGGTCGGAGCCTACGAGCAGTACTTC CASSLVGAYEQYF
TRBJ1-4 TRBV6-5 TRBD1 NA TGTGCCAGCAGTTGGGGACAGGGGAGTGAAAAACTGTTTTTT CASSWGQGSEKLFF
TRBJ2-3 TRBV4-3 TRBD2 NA TGCGCCAGCAGCCAAGGACTAGCGGGGGGGCGGACGCAGTATTTT CASSQGLAGGRTQYF
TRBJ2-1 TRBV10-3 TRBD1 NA TGTGCCATCAGTGAAGGGGACAGGAATTACAATGAGCAGTTCTTC CAISEGDRNYNEQFF
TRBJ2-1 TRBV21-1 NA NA TGTGCCAGCAGCAAAGATAAATTTGGGGGACTAGCGCACGTTTACTACAATGAGCAGTTCTTC CASSKDKFGGLAHVYYNEQFF
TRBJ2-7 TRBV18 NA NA TGTGCCAGCTCACCTAACTCCTACGAGCAGTACTTC CASSPNSYEQYF
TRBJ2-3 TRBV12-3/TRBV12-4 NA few TGTGCCAGCAGTCCCCCCTCTAATACGCAGTATTTT CASSPPSNTQYF
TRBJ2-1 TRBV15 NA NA TGTGCCACCAGCAGAGTAGCCCAAAACGATGAGCAGTTCTTC CATSRVAQNDEQFF
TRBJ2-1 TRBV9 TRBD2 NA TGTGCCAGCAGCGTTGGACTAGCGGAACTTGAGCAGTTCTTC CASSVGLAELEQFF
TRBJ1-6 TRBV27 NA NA TGTGCCAGCAGTTCACACAGTGGCTCCTATAATTCACCCCTCCACTTT CASSSHSGSYNSPLHF
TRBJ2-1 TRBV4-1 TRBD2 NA TGCGCCAGCAGCCAAGTAGGCGGGAGATATGAGCAGTTCTTC CASSQVGGRYEQFF
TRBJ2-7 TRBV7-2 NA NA TGTGCCAGCACCTGGGTGCGACAGTCTATCCACGAGCAGTACTTC CASTWVRQSIHEQYF
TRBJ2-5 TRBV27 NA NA TGTGCCAGCAGCCCCGGGACATCGTTTTTAACCCAGTACTTC CASSPGTSFLTQYF
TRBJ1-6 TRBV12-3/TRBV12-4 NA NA TGTGCCAGCAGCGCAGGGAATTCACCCCTCCACTTT CASSAGNSPLHF
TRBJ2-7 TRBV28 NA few TGTGCCAGCAGTCCCCAATGGATGGAGCCCTACGAGCAGTACTTC CASSPQWMEPYEQYF
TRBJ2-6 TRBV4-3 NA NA TGCGCCAGCAGCCGTGAAGGGGGGGGCTCTGGGGCCAACGTCCTGACTTTC CASSREGGGSGANVLTF
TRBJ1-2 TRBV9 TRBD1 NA TGTGCCAGCAGCGATTCTCCTTGGACAGGAGGTAGAGGGAAAGGCTATGGCTACACCTTC CASSDSPWTGGRGKGYGYTF
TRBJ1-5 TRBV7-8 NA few TGTGCCAGCAGCTTGGGACTTGGCAATCAGCCCCAGCATTTT CASSLGLGNQPQHF
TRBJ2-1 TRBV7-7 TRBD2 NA TGTGCTAGCAGCTTGGGACTAGCGGGAGATGAGCAGTTCTTC CASSLGLAGDEQFF
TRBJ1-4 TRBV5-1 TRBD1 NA TGCGCCAGCAGCGTAGGGACAGGGGGCGCAGAGGAAAAACTGTTTTTT CASSVGTGGAEEKLFF
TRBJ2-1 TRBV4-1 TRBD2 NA TGCGCCAGCAGCCAAGCCATCTTAGCGGGAGGCTACAATGAGCAGTTCTTC CASSQAILAGGYNEQFF
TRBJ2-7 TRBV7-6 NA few TGTGCCAGCAGCTTAGGGGCCTCCTACGAGCAGTACTTC CASSLGASYEQYF
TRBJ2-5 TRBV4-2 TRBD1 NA TGTGCCAGCAGCCAAGCGCAGGGGGCTAAGGAGACCCAGTACTTC CASSQAQGAKETQYF
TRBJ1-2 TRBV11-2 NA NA TGTGCCAGCAGCTTAGATTACGGGTCGGGGGACTATGGCTACACCTTC CASSLDYGSGDYGYTF
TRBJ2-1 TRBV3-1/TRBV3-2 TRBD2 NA TGTGCCAGCAGCCAAGATTGGCGGGGGGTCTACAATGAGCAGTTCTTC CASSQDWRGVYNEQFF
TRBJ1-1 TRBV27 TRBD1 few TGTGCCAGCAGGAGAACAGGGGGAGAGAACACTGAAGCTTTCTTT CASRRTGGENTEAFF
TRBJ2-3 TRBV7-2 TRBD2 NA TGTGCCAGCAGCTTAGGAGGTAGCGGGAGCACAGATACGCAGTATTTT CASSLGGSGSTDTQYF
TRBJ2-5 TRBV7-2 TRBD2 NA TGTGCCAGCAGCTTCGGGACTAAAAAAGAGACCCAGTACTTC CASSFGTKKETQYF
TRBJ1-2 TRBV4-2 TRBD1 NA TGTGCCAGCAGCCAGGACAGGGTCAGTGGCTACACCTTC CASSQDRVSGYTF
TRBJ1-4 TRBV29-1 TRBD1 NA TGCAGCGCATCCGGGACAGGGGTTGAAAAACTGTTTTTT CSASGTGVEKLFF
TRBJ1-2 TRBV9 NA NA TGTGCCAGCAGCGATGGACACCCCGAGAGTGGCTATGGCTACACCTTC CASSDGHPESGYGYTF